A single sample is the source of the 23 T cell receptor beta chains below, sequenced in a study of memory CD4+ T cells and cytomegalovirus serostatus. Single viable CD3+CD4+CD8-CD45RO+ cells were sorted as the memory CD4+ T cells. This table comes from immunoSEQ multiplex PCR, and its TCRdb copy is limited to in-frame clones, with some not included. The sample records more than 45,000 clones, roughly 72% being singletons. The sample comprised memory CD4+ T cells from blood. All receptors come from an adult in good health and CMV-seropositive.

V gene TRBV7-9 combines with J gene TRBJ1-1; D is unresolved. The CDR3 has 13 amino acids. Germline CDR1 and CDR2: SEHNR and FQNEAQ (reference sequence). The V and J ends lost 1 base and 1 base respectively, with 4 bases between them. The CDR3 region has the DNA TGTGCCAGCAGCTTAGGACAGAACACTGAAGCTTTCTTT. As protein: CASSLGQNTEAFF.

The CDR3 loop reads CASSLEGGTGVGQETQYF. The CDR3 region has the DNA TGCGCCAGCAGCTTGGAGGGTGGTACGGGGGTTGGCCAAGAGACCCAGTACTTC. The chain has TRBV5-1 and TRBJ2-5, with D perhaps matching TRBD2 (6 bases). Germline assignment: CDR1 SGHRS and CDR2 YFSETQ. The CDR3 has 18 amino acids. The V gene lost 0 bases and the J gene lost 1 base, with 19 bases spanning the gap.

The chain recombines TRBV2 with TRBJ1-5; D not resolved. Germline values: CDR1 SNHLY, CDR2 FYNNEI. The V end was cut by 8 bases, the J end by 2 bases, with 13 bases between. This CDR3 is 14 amino acids long. This CDR3 reads CASHDGGGNQPQHF. CDR3 nucleotides: TGTGCCAGCCATGACGGTGGCGGCAATCAGCCCCAGCATTTT.

This clone appeared a single time. The chain uses TRBV5-1 and TRBJ2-3; the D call may be TRBD1 or TRBD2 (6 bases each). The CDR3 loop spans 15 amino acids. Looked up from germline, CDR1 is SGHRS and CDR2 is YFSETQ. V lost 3 bases and J 3 bases, leaving 14 bases between the germline ends. The CDR3 sequence: CASSYGGPRTDTQYF. CDR3 DNA sequence: TGCGCCAGCAGCTATGGGGGGCCCCGGACAGATACGCAGTATTTT.

This chain links TRBV4-3 with TRBJ1-1; D not certain. Trimming cost V 1 base and J 1 base, with 4 bases left between them. Germline V lookup: CDR1 LGHNA, CDR2 YSLEER. The CDR3 loop spans 13 amino acids. CDR3 protein: CASSQGGNTEAFF. The DNA of the CDR3 is TGCGCCAGCAGCCAAGGGGGGAACACTGAAGCTTTCTTT.

This chain uses TRBV29-1 with TRBJ2-5; 8 positions match TRBD2. Unmatched junction bases numbered 12, after V lost 7 bases and J lost 5 bases. This CDR3 is 14 amino acids long. CDR1 is SQVTM and CDR2 is ANQGSEA in the germline V gene. CDR3 protein: CSADGRGAKETQYF. In nucleotides, the CDR3 is TGCAGCGCAGACGGGCGGGGGGCGAAGGAGACCCAGTACTTC.

V and J are TRBV5-3 and TRBJ1-6; D ambiguous. TRBV5-3 is classed as an ORF, of uncertain function. There are 15 residues in the CDR3. Trimming left V 2 bases short and J 11 bases short, with 17 bases between. The CDR3 sequence: CARSFALPQDPPLHF. The CDR3 DNA reads as TGTGCCAGAAGCTTCGCCCTCCCACAAGATCCACCCCTCCACTTT.

The chain carries TRBV2 and TRBJ1-3; no definite D call. Between the trimmed V and J ends, which lost 5 bases and 0 bases, there was a span of 5 bases. The germline V gene encodes CDR1 SNHLY and CDR2 FYNNEI. The CDR3 has 13 residues. The CDR3 spells CASSKSSGNTIYF. The DNA of the CDR3 is TGTGCCAGCAGTAAGAGCTCTGGAAACACCATATATTTT. The variable domain in full, completed from reference TRBV2 and TRBJ1-3, reads EPEVTQTPSHQVTQMGQEVILRCVPISNHLYFYWYRQILGQKVEFLVSFYNNEISEKSEIFDDQFSVERPDGSNFTLKIRSTKLEDSAMYFCASSKSSGNTIYFGEGSWLTVV.

V is TRBV29-1 and J is TRBJ1-2; possible D gene TRBD1, 5 bases. Between the trimmed V and J ends, which lost 7 bases and 2 bases, there was a span of 14 bases. The CDR3 is 13 amino acids. Germline CDR1 and CDR2: SQVTM and ANQGSEA. This CDR3 is CSGSGTENYGYTF. The CDR3 nucleotides are TGCAGCGGCTCCGGGACCGAAAACTATGGCTACACCTTC.

This chain uses TRBV10-3 with TRBJ1-2; D might be TRBD1 (5 bases). This CDR3 contains 12 residues. Trimming removed 8 bases at V and 3 bases at J, with 10 bases between. The germline V gene encodes CDR1 ENHRY and CDR2 SYGVKD. The CDR3: CAIAQGDYGYTF. The CDR3 coding sequence is TGTGCCATCGCCCAAGGGGACTATGGCTACACCTTC.

This chain connects TRBV5-1 to TRBJ1-4; no reliable D call. V was pared by 0 bases and J by 10 bases, with 7 bases between. The germline V gene has CDR1 SGHRS and CDR2 YFSETQ. CDR3 length: 12 residues. CDR3 nucleotides: TGCGCCAGCAGCTTGGAATTGGGAAAACTGTTTTTT. Amino acid sequence: CASSLELGKLFF.

CDR3 protein: CASSLDRGAGTGELFF. The CDR3 DNA reads TGTGCCAGCAGCCTGGACAGGGGAGCGGGCACCGGGGAGCTGTTTTTT. This chain connects TRBV7-9 to TRBJ2-2; TRBD1 matches at 9 bases. V dropped 5 bases and J dropped 4; count of bases not matched to a gene: 8. The CDR3 runs to 16 residues. Germline lookup yields CDR1 SEHNR and CDR2 FQNEAQ (reference sequence).

This chain joins TRBV7-9 and TRBJ2-3; D perhaps matches TRBD2 (5 bases). The CDR3 totals 14 residues. Germline CDR1 and CDR2: SEHNR and FQNEAQ (reference sequence). Trimming cost V 1 base and J 4 bases, with 9 bases left between them. The CDR3 DNA sequence: TGTGCCAGCAGCTTAGTGCGGGTACCAGATACGCAGTATTTT. This sequence encodes CASSLVRVPDTQYF.

The V call is TRBV5-1, the J call TRBJ1-2, with TRBD1 matching 7 bases. The germline gives CDR1 SGHRS, CDR2 YFSETQ. The junction had 4 bases not matched to a gene; V was cut back by 7 bases and J by 1 base. This CDR3 spans 13 amino acids. The CDR3 sequence: CASADRVNYGYTF. The CDR3 bases are TGCGCCAGCGCAGACAGGGTTAACTATGGCTACACCTTC. Using reference TRBV5-1 and TRBJ1-2 for the parts outside the CDR3, the full variable domain is KAGVTQTPRYLIKTRGQQVTLSCSPISGHRSVSWYQQTPGQGLQFLFEYFSETQRNKGNFPGRFSGRQFSNSRSEMNVSTLELGDSALYLCASADRVNYGYTFGSGTRLTVV.

V is TRBV5-8 and J is TRBJ1-3, with TRBD1 matching 7 bases. V dropped 1 base and J dropped 0; count of bases not matched to a gene: 4. Germline V gives CDR1 SGHTS, CDR2 YDEGEE. This CDR3 spans 16 amino acids. For the CDR3, the DNA is TGTGCCAGCAGCTTGCCCGGGACAGTCTCTGGAAACACCATATATTTT. Protein: CASSLPGTVSGNTIYF.

The chain has TRBV7-2 and TRBJ2-5, with D tentatively TRBD1 (6 bases). Trimming removed 6 bases at V and 5 bases at J, with 16 bases between. The CDR3 is 14 amino acids. In germline, CDR1 is SGHTA, CDR2 FQGNSA. The CDR3 coding sequence is TGTGCCAGCAGTTCGGACAGTTTAAGCGAGACCCAGTACTTC. Protein product: CASSSDSLSETQYF.

The chain is built from TRBV29-1 and TRBJ2-1; tentative D call: TRBD1 (6 bases). CDR1 and CDR2 (germline): SQVTM, ANQGSEA. Deletions cut 4 bases from V and 12 bases from J, with 22 bases between. This CDR3 has 14 residues. The CDR3 coding sequence is TGCAGCGTTGTGTTGGGGGCCATGGTTACGGGGCAGTTCTTC. Translating gives CSVVLGAMVTGQFF.

The chain uses TRBV5-4 and TRBJ2-7; D may be TRBD1 or TRBD2 (5 bases each). V lost 2 bases, J lost 7 bases, and 16 bases lay in between. This CDR3 has 14 residues. CDR1 and CDR2 (germline): SGHNT, YYREEE (reference sequence). The CDR3 sequence: CASSFGDPPGEQYF. CDR3 DNA sequence: TGTGCCAGCAGCTTTGGGGACCCCCCGGGGGAGCAGTACTTC.

This chain joins TRBV6-1 and TRBJ2-7; D is unclear. Germline V gene data show CDR1 as MNHNS and CDR2 as SASEGT. This CDR3 has 12 residues. V lost 2 bases, J lost 4 bases, and 6 bases lay in between. The CDR3 region is CASSEPGYEQYF. The CDR3 DNA sequence: TGTGCCAGCAGTGAACCCGGTTACGAGCAGTACTTC.

The rearrangement links TRBV5-1 to TRBJ1-5; TRBD1 is a possible D gene (5 bases). Germline CDR1 and CDR2: SGHRS and YFSETQ. The CDR3 extends over 14 amino acids. V was clipped by 3 bases and J by 4 bases, with 11 bases between them. The CDR3 is CASSSIPGNQPQHF. DNA for the CDR3: TGCGCCAGCAGCTCGATTCCAGGGAATCAGCCCCAGCATTTT.

The chain has TRBV7-9 and TRBJ1-3; D is uncertain. The CDR3 has 16 residues. V was cut by 2 bases and J by 0 bases, with 11 bases left in between. CDR1 and CDR2 (germline): SEHNR, FQNEAQ (reference sequence). The CDR3 nucleotides read TGTGCCAGCAGCTTACCGATCCGAGACTCTGGAAACACCATATATTTT. This gives the protein CASSLPIRDSGNTIYF.

The sample holds one count of this clone. This sequence joins TRBV18 and TRBJ1-3; the D gene is possibly TRBD1 (6 bases). The length of the CDR3 is 15 residues. The germline gives CDR1 KGHSH, CDR2 LQKENI. V was clipped by 3 bases and J by 4 bases, with 13 bases between them. CDR3 amino acids: CASSPGGRAGNTIYF. The CDR3 bases are TGTGCCAGCTCACCGGGGGGGCGAGCCGGAAACACCATATATTTT.

This clone showed up just a few times. This chain connects TRBV7-2 to TRBJ2-1, with D possibly being TRBD2 (6 bases). Germline V gives CDR1 SGHTA, CDR2 FQGNSA. The CDR3 has 15 residues. The V gene lost 5 bases and the J gene lost 8 bases, with 19 bases spanning the gap. The CDR3 DNA sequence: TGTGCCAGCAGCCCCCAGGCGGGGCGGATAGATGAGCAGTTCTTC. The encoded protein is CASSPQAGRIDEQFF.